The T cell receptor beta chain under discussion was sequenced for a study of blood T cell repertoires in COVID-19. Turning to the study itself: The origin of the acute and convalescent COVID-19 samples was the United States, Italy and Spain. From T cells, B-cell-depleted T cells, or PBMCs came the material, which was cDNA or gDNA.

Germline assignment: CDR1 MNHEY and CDR2 SVGAGI. There are 13 residues in the CDR3. With V trimmed by 8 bases and J by 7 bases, 10 bases remained unmatched. Per the authors' pipeline: Cell counts per sample came from amplifying reference gene primers. Data came from immunoSEQ multiplex PCR; TCRdb stores just in-frame clones and leaves some out. V and J calls and clone size are copied from that table; D and trimming were computed from the DNA. This sample has roughly 150,000 clones, with approximately 89% found just once. This chain links TRBV6-5 with TRBJ2-7; 8 nucleotides line up with TRBD1. Sequencing used peripheral blood. This TCR was recovered from a human donor in a cohort sampled during active COVID-19. CDR3 sequence: CASQPQGAREQYF. The CDR3 DNA follows: TGTGCCAGCCAACCTCAGGGGGCGCGGGAGCAGTACTTC.